Sequencing of this T cell receptor (beta chain) was carried out in a study of blood T cell repertoires in COVID-19. The protocol was immunoSEQ multiplex PCR, while the TCRdb copy is restricted to in-frame clones and leaves out a portion. The sample carries 490,000 or so clones, approximately 91% recorded once. Germline CDR1 reads SGHNT; CDR2 reads YENEEA. Trimming removed 5 bases from V and 5 bases from J, with 13 bases in between. The CDR3 loop spans 14 amino acids. Those enrolled, adults aged roughly 18 to 95 years, came from around 24 US areas. The study counted Cohort 3 donors as recovered given two negative PCRs, clearance, or symptom resolution.

This sequence was found in a woman in her sixties or seventies who had recovered from COVID-19. J is TRBJ2-1 and V is TRBV11-3; D might be TRBD1 (6 bases). The sample consisted of PBMCs or T cells enriched from blood (not recorded which). CDR3 in amino acids: CASSVGQENNEQFF. The CDR3 bases are TGTGCCAGCAGCGTGGGACAAGAAAACAATGAGCAGTTCTTC.